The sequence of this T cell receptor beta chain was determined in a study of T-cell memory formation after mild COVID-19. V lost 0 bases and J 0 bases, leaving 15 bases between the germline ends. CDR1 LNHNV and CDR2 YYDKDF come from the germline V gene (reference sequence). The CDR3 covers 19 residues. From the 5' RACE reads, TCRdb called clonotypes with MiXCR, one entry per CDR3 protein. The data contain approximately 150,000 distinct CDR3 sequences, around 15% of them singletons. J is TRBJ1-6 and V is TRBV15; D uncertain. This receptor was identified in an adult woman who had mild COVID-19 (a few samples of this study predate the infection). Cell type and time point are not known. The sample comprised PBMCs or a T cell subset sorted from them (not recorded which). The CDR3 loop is CATSRDVIRSGSYNSPLHF. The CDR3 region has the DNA TGTGCCACCAGCAGAGATGTCATTCGGAGTGGCTCCTATAATTCACCCCTCCACTTT. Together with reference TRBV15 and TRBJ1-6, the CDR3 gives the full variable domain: DAMVIQNPRYQVTQFGKPVTLSCSQTLNHNVMYWYQQKSSQAPKLLFHYYDKDFNNEADTPDNFQSRRPNTSFCFLDIRSPGLGDTAMYLCATSRDVIRSGSYNSPLHFGNGTRLTVT.